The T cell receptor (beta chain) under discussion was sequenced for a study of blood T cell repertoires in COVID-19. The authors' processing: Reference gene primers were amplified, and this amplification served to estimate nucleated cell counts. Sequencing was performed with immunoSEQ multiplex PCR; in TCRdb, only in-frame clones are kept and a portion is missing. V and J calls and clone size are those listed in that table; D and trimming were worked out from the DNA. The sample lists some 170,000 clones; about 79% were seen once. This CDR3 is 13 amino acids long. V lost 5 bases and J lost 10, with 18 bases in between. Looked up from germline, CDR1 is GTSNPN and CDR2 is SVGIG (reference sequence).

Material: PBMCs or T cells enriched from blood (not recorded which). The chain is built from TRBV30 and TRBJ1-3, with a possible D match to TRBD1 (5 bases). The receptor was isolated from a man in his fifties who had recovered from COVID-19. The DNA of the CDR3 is TGTGCCTGGTATACAGGTGGTTCTATGACCATATATTTT. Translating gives CAWYTGGSMTIYF.